Below, 18 T cell receptor beta chains from the same sample are listed, as sequenced in a study of Tregs in tolerant kidney transplant recipients. Libraries were prepared by immunoSEQ multiplex PCR; TCRdb keeps only in-frame clonotypes and omits some of them. Of about 5,600 clones listed, 90% are singletons. No antigens are known for them. This sample comprised Tregs from blood cultured with allogeneic cells, obtained before the transplant. The receptors were sampled from a human patient who received a combined kidney and bone marrow transplant.

CDR3 sequence: CAAKGARNTGELFF. CDR3 in DNA: TGTGCCGCGAAAGGGGCGCGGAACACCGGGGAGCTGTTTTTT. This chain joins TRBV30 and TRBJ2-2, with D possibly matching TRBD1 (5 bases). CDR3 size: 14 residues. Trimming left V 8 bases short and J 1 base short, with 14 bases between. CDR1 and CDR2 (germline): GTSNPN, SVGIG (reference sequence).

This clone was counted a single time. This chain joins TRBV6-1 and TRBJ2-2; tentative D call: TRBD2 (5 bases). V lost 4 bases and J 3 bases, leaving 12 bases between the germline ends. Per germline, CDR1 MNHNS and CDR2 SASEGT. The CDR3 is 15 residues long. The CDR3 coding sequence is TGTGCCAGCAGTGTTAGGAGGCAGTACACCGGGGAGCTGTTTTTT. This encodes CASSVRRQYTGELFF.

This sequence joins TRBV5-4 and TRBJ2-7; 9 nucleotides match TRBD1. The trim removed 4 bases at V and 4 bases at J, leaving 12 bases unmatched. Germline CDR1 SGHNT, CDR2 YYREEE (reference sequence). The CDR3 loop spans 16 amino acids. CDR3 sequence (DNA): TGTGCCAGCAGCGCCCCGGGACAGGGCCCCCCGTACGAGCAGTACTTC. Its translation is CASSAPGQGPPYEQYF.

The V call is TRBV7-9, the J call TRBJ1-2, with D perhaps matching TRBD1 (5 bases). Trimming took off 9 bases at V and 6 bases at J, with 14 bases between the two ends. Germline CDR1 reads SEHNR; CDR2 reads FQNEAQ (reference sequence). The CDR3 loop spans 12 amino acids. The CDR3 DNA reads TGTGCCAGTGCCACGGACATACATGGCTACACCTTC. Its translation: CASATDIHGYTF.

The CDR3 DNA reads as TGTGCCAGCAGCCCGGCGGGGGTGAGGAGAGAAGCTTTCTTT. This encodes CASSPAGVRREAFF. The rearrangement uses TRBV28 and TRBJ1-1; TRBD1 might be the D (5 bases). CDR1 and CDR2 from the germline V gene are MDHEN and SYDVKM. Trimming took off 6 bases at V and 8 bases at J, with 19 bases between the two ends. There are 14 residues in the CDR3.

The chain is built from TRBV7-7 and TRBJ2-6; TRBD2 might be the D (6 bases). From germline, CDR1 is SSHAT and CDR2 FNYEAQ (reference sequence). V lost 6 bases and J lost 0, with 15 bases in between. This CDR3 is built from 17 residues. The CDR3 reads CASRGTGGNSGANVLTF. CDR3 DNA sequence: TGTGCCAGCAGGGGAACCGGGGGAAACTCTGGGGCCAACGTCCTGACTTTC. The whole variable domain, remainder taken from reference TRBV7-7 and TRBJ2-6, is GAGVSQSPRYKVTKRGQDVTLRCDPISSHATLYWYQQALGQGPEFLTYFNYEAQPDKSGLPSDRFSAERPEGSISTLTIQRTEQRDSAMYRCASRGTGGNSGANVLTFGAGSRLTVL.

In regard to this clone: Other DNA sequences of this sample code for an identical CDR3. The chain uses TRBV4-1 and TRBJ2-2, with D possibly being TRBD2 (5 bases). Germline V gene data show CDR1 as MGHRA and CDR2 as YSYEKL. The CDR3 consists of 16 residues. Trimming removed 2 bases at V and 6 bases at J, with 16 bases between. CDR3 nucleotide sequence: TGCGCCAGCAGCCAATCGGGATCCTCTCGCGCCGGGGAGCTGTTTTTT. This codes for CASSQSGSSRAGELFF.

The chain uses TRBV4-3 and TRBJ2-3; 10 positions agree with TRBD2. The CDR3 loop spans 16 amino acids. CDR1 is LGHNA and CDR2 is YSLEER in the germline V gene. V shed 1 base, J shed 3 bases, and the junction held 4 bases outside the gene matches. As DNA, the CDR3 is TGCGCCAGCAGCCAAGGGCTAGCGGGGGTTACAGATACGCAGTATTTT. Encoded protein: CASSQGLAGVTDTQYF.

The V call is TRBV6-1, the J call TRBJ2-4; 9 bases align to TRBD2. J lost 5 bases, V lost 4 bases, and 12 bases had no gene match. The germline V gene encodes CDR1 MNHNS and CDR2 SASEGT. This CDR3 spans 17 amino acids. The CDR3 DNA reads TGTGCCAGCAGTGGTTGGAGTAGCGGGGGAAGACAAAACATTCAGTACTTC. This sequence encodes CASSGWSSGGRQNIQYF.

This sequence joins TRBV2 and TRBJ2-3; D is ambiguous. V gave up 0 bases and J gave up 5 bases, with 6 bases separating them. CDR3 length equals 13 residues. Germline V gene lookup returns CDR1 SNHLY and CDR2 FYNNEI. The CDR3 DNA reads TGTGCCAGCAGTGAAGCCCGGAGAGATACGCAGTATTTT. It yields the protein CASSEARRDTQYF.

The chain joins TRBV2 to TRBJ2-5; D unresolved. This CDR3 is 14 amino acids long. V was clipped by 6 bases and J by 0 bases, with 11 bases between them. Germline V gene lookup returns CDR1 SNHLY and CDR2 FYNNEI. CDR3 in amino acids: CASRAGAYQETQYF. Here the CDR3 DNA reads TGTGCCAGCAGAGCAGGAGCGTACCAAGAGACCCAGTACTTC.

This chain links TRBV19 with TRBJ2-3; D ambiguous. This CDR3 region has 14 residues. Germline loops: CDR1 LNHDA, CDR2 SQIVND (reference sequence). V shed 1 base and J shed 2 bases, with 7 bases lying between them. The CDR3 is CASSIGLHTDTQYF. In DNA, the CDR3 is TGTGCCAGTAGTATAGGACTTCACACAGATACGCAGTATTTT. Together with reference TRBV19 and TRBJ2-3, the CDR3 gives the full variable domain: DGGITQSPKYLFRKEGQNVTLSCEQNLNHDAMYWYRQDPGQGLRLIYYSQIVNDFQKGDIAEGYSVSREKKESFPLTVTSAQKNPTAFYLCASSIGLHTDTQYFGPGTRLTVL.

Only a few counts were recorded for this clone. The chain employs TRBV11-2 and TRBJ1-1, with no clear D. Per the germline V gene, CDR1 is SGHAT and CDR2 is FQNNGV. CDR3 length equals 15 residues. V lost 5 bases and J lost 2, with 15 bases in between. The CDR3 sequence: CASSPRSALNTEAFF. The CDR3 nucleotides are TGTGCCAGCAGCCCCCGGTCGGCGCTAAACACTGAAGCTTTCTTT.

The rearrangement uses TRBV7-9 and TRBJ1-2, with 7 nucleotides matching TRBD1. V dropped 1 base and J dropped 4; count of bases not matched to a gene: 9. The CDR3 runs to 16 residues. Germline V lookup: CDR1 SEHNR, CDR2 FQNEAQ (reference sequence). The CDR3 DNA follows: TGTGCCAGCAGCTTAGAAAAAGGGGGCTGGGGCTATGGCTACACCTTC. Its translation is CASSLEKGGWGYGYTF.

V and J are TRBV5-4 and TRBJ1-2, with D perhaps TRBD1 (6 bases). The CDR3 extends over 13 amino acids. Germline CDR1 and CDR2: SGHNT and YYREEE (reference sequence). Trimming cost V 1 base and J 5 bases, with 9 bases left between them. CDR3 in amino acids: CASSLSGAYGYTF. CDR3 bases: TGTGCCAGCAGCTTGTCAGGGGCTTATGGCTACACCTTC. The full variable domain, its missing parts supplied by reference TRBV5-4 and TRBJ1-2, is ETGVTQSPTHLIKTRGQQVTLRCSSQSGHNTVSWYQQALGQGPQFIFQYYREEENGRGNFPPRFSGLQFPNYSSELNVNALELDDSALYLCASSLSGAYGYTFGSGTRLTVV.

The V gene is TRBV5-1, the J gene TRBJ2-3; TRBD2 aligns across 10 bases. The CDR3 has 13 amino acids. CDR1 and CDR2 (germline): SGHRS, YFSETQ. Trimming removed 7 bases from V and 3 bases from J; junction bases left unmatched: 2. The CDR3, as DNA: TGCGCCAGCCAGACTAGCGGGACAGATACGCAGTATTTT. Translated: CASQTSGTDTQYF.

V and J are TRBV2 and TRBJ2-2, with D possibly TRBD2 on 6 matching bases. This CDR3 spans 16 amino acids. V was trimmed by 7 bases and J by 5 bases, leaving 20 bases between them. Germline CDR1 and CDR2: SNHLY and FYNNEI. The CDR3 nucleotides are TGTGCCAGCAACCCTCTGGTGGGGGGAAAGACCGGGGAGCTGTTTTTT. It encodes CASNPLVGGKTGELFF.

The J gene is TRBJ2-4, the V gene TRBV28; possibly TRBD2 for D (6 bases). Trimming removed 4 bases at V and 2 bases at J, with 21 bases between. The CDR3 runs 18 residues. Germline CDR1 MDHEN, CDR2 SYDVKM. The CDR3 nucleotides read TGTGCCAGCAGTTCCCTGCTGGGGCGGGAAAATACCAAAAACATTCAGTACTTC. Translating gives CASSSLLGRENTKNIQYF. Full variable domain (rest looked up from reference TRBV28 and TRBJ2-4): DVKVTQSSRYLVKRTGEKVFLECVQDMDHENMFWYRQDPGLGLRLIYFSYDVKMKEKGDIPEGYSVSREKKERFSLILESASTNQTSMYLCASSSLLGRENTKNIQYFGAGTRLSVL.